This record concerns one TCR beta chain sequence. This sample is drawn from a study of shared clonotypes between healthy human individuals. Trimming removed 8 bases from V and 4 bases from J; junction bases left unmatched: 5. The V gene's germline CDR1 is LNHDA and CDR2 SQIVND (reference sequence). The CDR3 covers 13 residues. Measured with immunoSEQ multiplex PCR; TCRdb has only the in-frame clones, and not every one. The sample records fewer than 600,000 clones, around 79% being singletons. Sequencing used PBMCs. The TCR sequence derives from a woman aged 35 to 49 in good health. Some clones in this sample may be carry-over from other donors' samples. The chain joins TRBV19 to TRBJ1-3; 7 bases map to TRBD1. CDR3 in DNA: TGTGCCAGTGGCCAGACAGGGGGAAACACCATATATTTT. It codes for CASGQTGGNTIYF.